This T cell receptor beta chain was captured by sequencing in a study of shared clonotypes between healthy human individuals (dated by TCRdb to 2018 to 2021). With regard to the full study: The cohort comprised two women and three men aged 18 to 49 years. Per donor, leukapheresis produced somewhere between about 0.85 and 9.5 billion PBMCs. For each donor, CD4 naive and CD4 memory were each given three plates, CD8 naive was given two plates, and CD8 memory was given one plate. The study deeply sequenced blood TCR repertoires of five healthy adults to estimate repertoire size and the extent of clonotype sharing between individuals. To increase sequencing depth and limit assay-specific biases, different laboratories used diverse techniques to prepare libraries and sequence TCR repertoires. Summary of the overall study and its limitations: The genetic and exposure-history diversity represented was limited by the small number of donors. Rarefaction of sorted-subset datasets indicated incomplete sequencing despite the large sequencing depth. Clonotypes shared by all four sorted-subset donors showed higher generation probabilities than non-shared clonotypes. Across four donors, roughly 5% of naive CD4, 3% to 4% of naive CD8, 2.3% of memory CD4, and about 0.44% of memory CD8 clonotypes were shared. Naive subsets generally had larger estimated clonotype richness than memory subsets. Pairwise subsampling indicated that sequencing depth was expected to affect the degree of clonotype sharing among donors. Sampling was restricted to blood, and TCR repertoires in tissue are likely to differ from TCR repertoires in blood.

To note about this clone: This receptor's antigen is unknown. No base-level quality is on record; no much larger clone is a single base apart.

Using the deep immunoSEQ assay, TCR CDR3 regions were amplified from genomic DNA by multiplex PCR. Extracted genomic DNA from each cell subset was spread evenly across all wells of several immunoSEQ 96-well plates, with each plate serving as a replicate. For sorted subsets, about 0.2 ug genomic DNA, equal to 30,000 or so T cell genomes, was loaded into each replicate PCR. Purified libraries were measured with a Qubit 3.0 fluorometer, size-checked on a Bioanalyzer 2100, and measured again with the KAPA Library Quantification kit. A separate single-read 150-cycle Illumina NextSeq 550 flow cell was used to sequence each immunoSEQ 96-well plate. The study's own analysis went as follows. Because the immunoSEQ output held only junctional sequences and lacked quality scores, the filtering could not match the filtering applied to full-length reads. To assign V/J genes and CDR3, sequences were annotated against IMGT germline references using PyIR, a Python wrapper for IgBLAST v1.9. Reads were filtered out if the reads had weak V/J assignments (E-value above 1e-6), no CDR3, stop codons, out-of-frame junctions, or ambiguous translated residues. V3J clonotypes were defined as sequences sharing the same inferred V gene, J gene, and CDR3 amino acid sequence. The percentage overlap between two repertoires was calculated by dividing the number of shared unique clonotypes by the size of the smaller repertoire. RTK rarefaction, the Chao1 estimator, and Recon v2.1 estimates of unobserved clonotypes were used to assess repertoire richness. OLGA was used to compute generation probabilities for all TCRbeta clonotypes that the gDNA method yielded from a handful of donors. TCRdb took this table from immuneACCESS and kept in-frame rearrangements with V and J called. Such tables lack part of the clones; where checked against another copy, unresolved V genes explain under half of the gap, and the rest is unexplained. From that table come the V and J calls and clone size; the DNA was used to work out D and trimming. The table for this sample lists nearly 1,000,000 clones; around 80% of them were counted only once. Over 1.3% of the sample is in the top ten clones.

Clipping removes 1 base from V and 8 bases from J, with 10 as the unmatched junction base count. The germline V gene specifies LGHNA as CDR1 and YSLEER as CDR2. The CDR3 runs 15 residues from the cysteine to the phenylalanine. Only the CDR3 DNA is retained, 45 bases long and in frame from the first base. The donors were healthy, HIV-negative adults who had no recently reported acute infections or vaccinations. Every donor was a Caucasian adult living in Nashville, Tennessee, USA. CD4+ T cells were enriched through magnetic negative selection, after which naive cells were positively selected on CD45RA and the remaining negative fraction served as the memory subset. After blood collection by leukapheresis, PBMCs were isolated using Ficoll-Histopaque density gradient centrifugation and then cryopreserved in the vapor phase of liquid nitrogen. Analytical flow cytometry was used to check the purity and quantity of each magnetically sorted T cell population. Each sorted fraction had its genomic DNA isolated and then quantified by UV absorbance on a Nanodrop 2000c.

The sequence links TRBV4-3 to TRBJ1-2, with 7 bases matching TRBD1. This TCR derives from a man aged 18 to 30 in good health. Material for sequencing was memory CD4+ T cells sorted from blood. The sample's cell subset or site, from its label and the paper: CD45RA-negative fraction. The bases read TGCGCCAGCAGCCAAGCCGGGACAGCTATGTTGGGCTACACCTTC. It encodes CASSQAGTAMLGYTF.